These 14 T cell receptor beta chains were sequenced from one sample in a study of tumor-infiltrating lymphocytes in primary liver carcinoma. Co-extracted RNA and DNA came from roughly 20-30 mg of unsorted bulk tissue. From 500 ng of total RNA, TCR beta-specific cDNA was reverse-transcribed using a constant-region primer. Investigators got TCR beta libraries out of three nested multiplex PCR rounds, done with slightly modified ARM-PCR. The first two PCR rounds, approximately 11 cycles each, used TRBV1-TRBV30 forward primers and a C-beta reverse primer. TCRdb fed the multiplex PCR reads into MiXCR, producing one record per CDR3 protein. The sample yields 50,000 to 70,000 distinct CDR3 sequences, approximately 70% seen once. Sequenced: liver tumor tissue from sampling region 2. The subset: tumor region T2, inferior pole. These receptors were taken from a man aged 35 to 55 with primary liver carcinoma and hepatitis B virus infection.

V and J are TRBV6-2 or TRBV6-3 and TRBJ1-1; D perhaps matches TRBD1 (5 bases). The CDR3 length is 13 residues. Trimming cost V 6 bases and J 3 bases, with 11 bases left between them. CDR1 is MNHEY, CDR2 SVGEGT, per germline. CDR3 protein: CASSLDSHTEAFF. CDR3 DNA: TGTGCCAGCAGCCTCGACAGCCACACTGAAGCTTTCTTT.

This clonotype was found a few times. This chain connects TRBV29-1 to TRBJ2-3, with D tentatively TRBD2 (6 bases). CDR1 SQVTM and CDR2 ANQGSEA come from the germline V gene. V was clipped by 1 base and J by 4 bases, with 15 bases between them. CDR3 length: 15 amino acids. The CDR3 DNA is TGCAGCGTTGAAGGCGGGGCCGGCATCGCAGATACGCAGTATTTT. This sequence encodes CSVEGGAGIADTQYF.

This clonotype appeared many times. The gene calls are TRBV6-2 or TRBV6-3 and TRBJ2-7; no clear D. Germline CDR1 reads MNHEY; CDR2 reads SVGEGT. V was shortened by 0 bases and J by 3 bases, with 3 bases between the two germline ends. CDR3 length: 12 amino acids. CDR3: CASSYSFYEQYF. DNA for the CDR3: TGTGCCAGCAGTTACTCCTTCTACGAGCAGTACTTC.

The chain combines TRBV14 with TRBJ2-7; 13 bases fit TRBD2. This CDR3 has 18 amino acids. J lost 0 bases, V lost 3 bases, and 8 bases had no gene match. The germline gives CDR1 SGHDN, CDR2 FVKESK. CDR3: CASSHTSGLAGASYEQYF. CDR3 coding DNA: TGTGCCAGCAGCCATACGTCTGGACTAGCGGGAGCCTCCTACGAGCAGTACTTC.

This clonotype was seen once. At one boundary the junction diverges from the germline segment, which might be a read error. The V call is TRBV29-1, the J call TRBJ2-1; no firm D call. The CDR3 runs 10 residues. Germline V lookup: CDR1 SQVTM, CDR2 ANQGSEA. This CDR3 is CSVYRSEQFF. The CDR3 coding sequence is TGCAGCGTTTACCGCAGTGAGCAATTCTTC.

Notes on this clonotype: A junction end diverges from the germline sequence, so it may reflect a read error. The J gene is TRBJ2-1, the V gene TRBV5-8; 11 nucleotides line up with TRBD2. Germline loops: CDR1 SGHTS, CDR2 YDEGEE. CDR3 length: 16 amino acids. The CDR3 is CPSSYALAGELDEQFF. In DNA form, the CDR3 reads TGTCCCAGCAGCTACGCACTAGCGGGAGAGTTGGATGAGCAGTTCTTC.

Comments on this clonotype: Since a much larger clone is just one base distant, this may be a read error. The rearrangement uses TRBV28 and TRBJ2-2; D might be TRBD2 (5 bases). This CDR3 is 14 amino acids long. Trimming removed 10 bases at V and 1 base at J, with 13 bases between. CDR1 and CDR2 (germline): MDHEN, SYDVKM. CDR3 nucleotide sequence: TGTGCCAACACCCGGGGTCAGAACACCGGGGAGCTGTTTTTT. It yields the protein CANTRGQNTGELFF. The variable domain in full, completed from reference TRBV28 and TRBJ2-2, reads DVKVTQSSRYLVKRTGEKVFLECVQDMDHENMFWYRQDPGLGLRLIYFSYDVKMKEKGDIPEGYSVSREKKERFSLILESASTNQTSMYLCANTRGQNTGELFFGEGSRLTVL.

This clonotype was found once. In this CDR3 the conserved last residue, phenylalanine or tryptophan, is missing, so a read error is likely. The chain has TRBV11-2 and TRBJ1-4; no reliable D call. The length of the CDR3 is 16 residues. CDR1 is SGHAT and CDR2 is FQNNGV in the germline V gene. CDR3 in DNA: TGTGCCATCAGCAAGACTTCAGGAGGAACAAAAGAAAAACTGTTTCTT. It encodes CAISKTSGGTKEKLFL.

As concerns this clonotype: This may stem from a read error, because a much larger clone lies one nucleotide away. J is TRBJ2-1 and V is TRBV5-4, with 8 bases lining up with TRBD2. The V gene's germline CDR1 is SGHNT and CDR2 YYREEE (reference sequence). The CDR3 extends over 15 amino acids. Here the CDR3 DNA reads TGTGCCAGCAGCCCGCGGACTAGCTCCTACAATGGGCAGTTCTTC. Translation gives CASSPRTSSYNGQFF. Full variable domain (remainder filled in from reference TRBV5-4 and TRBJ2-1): ETGVTQSPTHLIKTRGQQVTLRCSSQSGHNTVSWYQQALGQGPQFIFQYYREEENGRGNFPPRFSGLQFPNYSSELNVNALELDDSALYLCASSPRTSSYNGQFFGPGTRLTVL.

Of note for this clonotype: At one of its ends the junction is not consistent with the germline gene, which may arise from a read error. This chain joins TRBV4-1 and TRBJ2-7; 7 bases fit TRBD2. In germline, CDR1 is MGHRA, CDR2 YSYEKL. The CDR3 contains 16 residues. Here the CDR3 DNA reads TGCGTCAGCAGTTATTCGCTAGCGGAGCCGCTCCACGAGCAGTACTTC. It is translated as CVSSYSLAEPLHEQYF.

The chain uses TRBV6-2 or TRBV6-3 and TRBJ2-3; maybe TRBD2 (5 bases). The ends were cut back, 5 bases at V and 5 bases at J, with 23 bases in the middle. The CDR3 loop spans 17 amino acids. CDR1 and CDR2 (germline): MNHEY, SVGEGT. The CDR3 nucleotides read TGTGCCAGCAGTCCCCAACGACAAGAGGGAGATGGAGATACGCAGTATTTT. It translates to CASSPQRQEGDGDTQYF.

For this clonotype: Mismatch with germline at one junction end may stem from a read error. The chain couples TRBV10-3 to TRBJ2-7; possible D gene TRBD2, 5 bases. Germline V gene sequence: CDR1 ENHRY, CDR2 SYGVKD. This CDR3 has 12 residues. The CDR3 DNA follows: TGTGCCACTAGGACGGACTCTAACGAGCGGTACTTC. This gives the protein CATRTDSNERYF.

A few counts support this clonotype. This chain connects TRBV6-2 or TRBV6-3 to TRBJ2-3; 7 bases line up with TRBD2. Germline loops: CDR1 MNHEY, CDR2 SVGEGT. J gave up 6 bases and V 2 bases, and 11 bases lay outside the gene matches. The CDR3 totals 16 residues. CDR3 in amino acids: CASSYDKAGVSDTQYF. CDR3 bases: TGTGCCAGCAGTTACGACAAGGCGGGAGTAAGTGATACGCAGTATTTT.

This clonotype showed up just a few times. CDR3 sequence reads: CASSHVSFSGNEQYF. CDR3 in DNA: TGTGCCAGCAGCCATGTTAGTTTTTCCGGCAATGAGCAGTACTTC. The chain has TRBV4-2 and TRBJ2-1; D gene ambiguous. Gene TRBJ2-7 matches the end of the DNA better, so the J call may be wrong. The CDR3 contains 15 residues. Per germline, CDR1 LGHNA and CDR2 YNFKEQ.